What follows describes a single TCR beta chain. The PCR made use of 60 Vbeta and 13 Jbeta primers. TCRdb's table, derived via immunoSEQ multiplex PCR, lists solely in-frame clones and lacks some. The profile shows roughly 100,000 clones, roughly 80% of them singletons. The source of the sample is a study of cytomegalovirus exposure and HLA in healthy donors. CDR3 length: 15 amino acids. Germline V gene data show CDR1 as LGHNT and CDR2 as FRNRAP. Deletions cut 0 bases from V and 6 bases from J, with 12 bases between. This clonotype was obtained from a man aged 35 to 55 in good health and CMV-seropositive. The chain uses TRBV12-5 and TRBJ1-5, with a weak D call TRBD1 (6 bases). The material sequenced was PBMCs. The CDR3 nucleotides read TGTGCTAGTGGTTTGGTAGGGGGATTCGGTCAGCCCCAGCATTTT. Protein sequence: CASGLVGGFGQPQHF.